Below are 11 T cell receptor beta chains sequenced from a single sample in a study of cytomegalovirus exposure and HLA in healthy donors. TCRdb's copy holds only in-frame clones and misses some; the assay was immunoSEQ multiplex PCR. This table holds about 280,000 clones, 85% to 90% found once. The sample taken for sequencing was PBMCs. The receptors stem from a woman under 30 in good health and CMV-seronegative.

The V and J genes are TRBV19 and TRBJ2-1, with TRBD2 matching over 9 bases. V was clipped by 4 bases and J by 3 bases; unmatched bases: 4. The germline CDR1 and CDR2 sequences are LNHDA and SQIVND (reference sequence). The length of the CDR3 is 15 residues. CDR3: CASSRLAEDYNEQFF. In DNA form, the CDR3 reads TGTGCCAGTAGTAGACTAGCGGAAGACTACAATGAGCAGTTCTTC.

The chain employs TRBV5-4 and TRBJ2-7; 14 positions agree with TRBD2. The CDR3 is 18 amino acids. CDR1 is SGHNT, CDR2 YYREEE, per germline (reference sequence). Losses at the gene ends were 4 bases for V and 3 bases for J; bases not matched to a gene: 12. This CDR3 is CASSGATSGRAPRYEQYF. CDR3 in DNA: TGTGCCAGCAGCGGCGCGACTAGCGGGAGGGCCCCCCGCTACGAGCAGTACTTC.

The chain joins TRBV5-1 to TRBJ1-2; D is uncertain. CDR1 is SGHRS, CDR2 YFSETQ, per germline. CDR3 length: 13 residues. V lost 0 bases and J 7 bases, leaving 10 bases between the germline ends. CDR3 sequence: CASSLAAISGYTF. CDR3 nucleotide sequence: TGCGCCAGCAGCTTGGCCGCAATCAGTGGCTACACCTTC.

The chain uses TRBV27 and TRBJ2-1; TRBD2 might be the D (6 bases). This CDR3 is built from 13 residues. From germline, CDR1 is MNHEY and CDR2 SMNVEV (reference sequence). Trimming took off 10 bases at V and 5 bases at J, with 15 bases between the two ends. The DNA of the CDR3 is TGTGCCATTCACACGGGAGCGAACAATGAGCAGTTCTTC. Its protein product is CAIHTGANNEQFF.

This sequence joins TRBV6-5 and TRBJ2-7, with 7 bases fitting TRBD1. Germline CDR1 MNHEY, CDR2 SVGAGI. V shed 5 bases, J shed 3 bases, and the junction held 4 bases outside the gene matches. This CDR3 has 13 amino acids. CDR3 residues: CASSNTGVYEQYF. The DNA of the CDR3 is TGTGCCAGCAGTAACACAGGGGTCTACGAGCAGTACTTC.

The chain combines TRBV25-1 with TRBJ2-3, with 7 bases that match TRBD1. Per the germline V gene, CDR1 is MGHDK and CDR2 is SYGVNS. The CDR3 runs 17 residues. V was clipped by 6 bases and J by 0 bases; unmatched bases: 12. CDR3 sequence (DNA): TGTGCCAGCAGGTCCGGGACAGCTTCCCGAAGCACAGATACGCAGTATTTT. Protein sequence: CASRSGTASRSTDTQYF. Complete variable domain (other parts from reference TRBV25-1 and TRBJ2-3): EADIYQTPRYLVIGTGKKITLECSQTMGHDKMYWYQQDPGMELHLIHYSYGVNSTEKGDLSSESTVSRIRTEHFPLTLESARPSHTSQYLCASRSGTASRSTDTQYFGPGTRLTVL.

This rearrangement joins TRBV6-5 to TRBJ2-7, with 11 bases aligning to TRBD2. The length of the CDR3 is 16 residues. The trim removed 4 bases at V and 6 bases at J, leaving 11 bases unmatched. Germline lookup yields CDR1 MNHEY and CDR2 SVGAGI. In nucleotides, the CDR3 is TGTGCCAGCAGTTTGACTAGCGGGGATGCGGCCTCCGAGCAGTACTTC. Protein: CASSLTSGDAASEQYF.

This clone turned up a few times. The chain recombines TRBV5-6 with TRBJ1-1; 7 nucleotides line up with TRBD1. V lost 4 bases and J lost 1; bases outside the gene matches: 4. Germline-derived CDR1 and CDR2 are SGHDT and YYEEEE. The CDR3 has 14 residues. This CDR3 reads CASSNQGGNTEAFF. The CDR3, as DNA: TGTGCCAGCAGCAACCAGGGGGGGAACACTGAAGCTTTCTTT.

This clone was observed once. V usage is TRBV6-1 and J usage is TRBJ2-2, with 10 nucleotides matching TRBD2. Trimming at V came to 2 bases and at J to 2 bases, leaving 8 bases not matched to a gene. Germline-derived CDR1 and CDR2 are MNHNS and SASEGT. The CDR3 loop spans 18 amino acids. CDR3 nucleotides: TGTGCCAGCAGTGAAAGGGGTAGCGGGGGGCGTAACACCGGGGAGCTGTTTTTT. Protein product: CASSERGSGGRNTGELFF.

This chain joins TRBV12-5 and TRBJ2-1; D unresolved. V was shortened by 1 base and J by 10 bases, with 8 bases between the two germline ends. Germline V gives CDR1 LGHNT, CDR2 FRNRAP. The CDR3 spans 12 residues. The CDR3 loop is CASGLDSGEQFF. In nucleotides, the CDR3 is TGTGCTAGTGGTTTGGATTCCGGGGAGCAGTTCTTC.

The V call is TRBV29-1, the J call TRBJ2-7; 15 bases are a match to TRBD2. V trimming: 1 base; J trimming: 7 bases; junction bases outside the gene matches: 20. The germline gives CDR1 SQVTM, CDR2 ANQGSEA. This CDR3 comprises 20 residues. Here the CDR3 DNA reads TGCAGCGTTGAAGTTTATGGCAGGGGGCCCGGACTAGCGGGAGGGGGTGAGCAGTACTTC. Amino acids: CSVEVYGRGPGLAGGGEQYF.